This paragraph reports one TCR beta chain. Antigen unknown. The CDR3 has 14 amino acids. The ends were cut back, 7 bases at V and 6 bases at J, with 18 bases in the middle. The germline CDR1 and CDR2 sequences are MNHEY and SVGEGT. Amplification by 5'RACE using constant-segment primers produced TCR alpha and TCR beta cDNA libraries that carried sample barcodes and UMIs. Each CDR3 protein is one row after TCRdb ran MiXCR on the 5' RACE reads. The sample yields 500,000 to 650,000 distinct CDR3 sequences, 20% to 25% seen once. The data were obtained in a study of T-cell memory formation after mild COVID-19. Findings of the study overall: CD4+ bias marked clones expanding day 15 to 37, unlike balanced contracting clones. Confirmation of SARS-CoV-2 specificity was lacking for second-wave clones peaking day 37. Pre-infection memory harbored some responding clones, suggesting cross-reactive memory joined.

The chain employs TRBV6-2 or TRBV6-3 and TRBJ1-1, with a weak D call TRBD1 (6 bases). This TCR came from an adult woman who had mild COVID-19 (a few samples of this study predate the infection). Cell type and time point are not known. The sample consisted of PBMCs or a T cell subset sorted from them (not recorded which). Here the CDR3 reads CASKGEQGIAEAFF. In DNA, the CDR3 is TGTGCCAGCAAGGGGGAACAGGGTATCGCTGAAGCTTTCTTT.